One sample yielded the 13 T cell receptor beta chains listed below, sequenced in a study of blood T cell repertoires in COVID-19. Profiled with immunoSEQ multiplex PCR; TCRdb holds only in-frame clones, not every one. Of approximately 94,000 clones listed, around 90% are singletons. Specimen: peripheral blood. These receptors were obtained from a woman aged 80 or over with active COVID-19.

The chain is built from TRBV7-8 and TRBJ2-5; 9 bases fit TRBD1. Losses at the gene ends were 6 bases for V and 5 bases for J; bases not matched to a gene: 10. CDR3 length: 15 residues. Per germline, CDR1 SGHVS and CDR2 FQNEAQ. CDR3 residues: CASRERDRVMETQYF. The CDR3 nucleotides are TGTGCCAGCAGAGAACGGGACAGGGTTATGGAGACCCAGTACTTC.

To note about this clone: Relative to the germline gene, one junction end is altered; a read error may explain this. CDR3 in DNA: TGTGCCAGTAGTATTCTTGGAGAGGCCCAGTACTTC. Translation gives CASSILGEAQYF. The chain couples TRBV19 to TRBJ2-5; D uncertain. Germline CDR1 reads LNHDA; CDR2 reads SQIVND (reference sequence). There are 12 residues in the CDR3.

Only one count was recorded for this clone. CDR3 protein: CASSPRGGVTTDTQYF. The DNA of the CDR3 is TGTGCCAGCAGCCCCCGCGGGGGAGTCACCACAGATACGCAGTATTTT. The chain uses TRBV5-4 and TRBJ2-3, with 7 bases fitting TRBD2. The length of the CDR3 is 16 residues. Germline CDR1 and CDR2: SGHNT and YYREEE (reference sequence). The ends lost 4 bases at V and 2 bases at J; junction bases unmatched: 10.

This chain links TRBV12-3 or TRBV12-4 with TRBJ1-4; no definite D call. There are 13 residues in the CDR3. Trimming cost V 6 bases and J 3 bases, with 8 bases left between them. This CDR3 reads CASSQAPNEKLFF. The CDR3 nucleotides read TGTGCCAGCAGCCAGGCTCCTAATGAAAAACTGTTTTTT.

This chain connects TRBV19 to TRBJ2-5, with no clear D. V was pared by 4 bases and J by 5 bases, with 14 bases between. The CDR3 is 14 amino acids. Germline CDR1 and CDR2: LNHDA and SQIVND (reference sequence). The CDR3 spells CASSTGPGAETQYF. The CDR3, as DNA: TGTGCCAGTAGTACGGGTCCCGGTGCGGAGACCCAGTACTTC. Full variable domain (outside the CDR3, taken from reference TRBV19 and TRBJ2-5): DGGITQSPKYLFRKEGQNVTLSCEQNLNHDAMYWYRQDPGQGLRLIYYSQIVNDFQKGDIAEGYSVSREKKESFPLTVTSAQKNPTAFYLCASSTGPGAETQYFGPGTRLLVL.

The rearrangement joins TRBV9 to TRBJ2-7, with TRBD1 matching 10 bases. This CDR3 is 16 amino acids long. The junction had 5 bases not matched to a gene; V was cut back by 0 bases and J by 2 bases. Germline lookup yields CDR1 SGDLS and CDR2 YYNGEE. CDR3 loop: CASSVDAGQGAYEQYF. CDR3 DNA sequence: TGTGCCAGCAGCGTAGACGCTGGACAGGGGGCCTACGAGCAGTACTTC.

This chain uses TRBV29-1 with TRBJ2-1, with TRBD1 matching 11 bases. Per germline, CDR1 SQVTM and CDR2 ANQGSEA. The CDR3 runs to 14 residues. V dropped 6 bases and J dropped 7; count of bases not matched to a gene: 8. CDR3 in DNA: TGCAGCGTCCCCGGGACAGGGGGAAAGAATGAGCAGTTCTTC. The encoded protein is CSVPGTGGKNEQFF.

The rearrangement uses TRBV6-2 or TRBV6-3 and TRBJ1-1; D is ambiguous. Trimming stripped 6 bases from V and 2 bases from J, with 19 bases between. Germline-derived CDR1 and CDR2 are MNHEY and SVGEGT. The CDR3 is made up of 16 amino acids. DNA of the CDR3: TGTGCCAGCAGCTCCACTTCGATAGAACCTAACACTGAAGCTTTCTTT. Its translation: CASSSTSIEPNTEAFF.

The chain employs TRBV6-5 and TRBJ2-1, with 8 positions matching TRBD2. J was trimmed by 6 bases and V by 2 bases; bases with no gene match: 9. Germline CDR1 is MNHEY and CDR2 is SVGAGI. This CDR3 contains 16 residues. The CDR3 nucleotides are TGTGCCAGCAGTTACCTTAGCGGGATGATTCTCAATGAGCAGTTCTTC. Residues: CASSYLSGMILNEQFF.

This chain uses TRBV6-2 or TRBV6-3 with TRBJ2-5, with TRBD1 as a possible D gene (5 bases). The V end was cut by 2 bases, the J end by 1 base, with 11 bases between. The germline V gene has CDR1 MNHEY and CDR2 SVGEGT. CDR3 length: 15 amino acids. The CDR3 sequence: CASSYPSRGQETQYF. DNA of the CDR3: TGTGCCAGCAGTTACCCTTCTAGGGGCCAAGAGACCCAGTACTTC.

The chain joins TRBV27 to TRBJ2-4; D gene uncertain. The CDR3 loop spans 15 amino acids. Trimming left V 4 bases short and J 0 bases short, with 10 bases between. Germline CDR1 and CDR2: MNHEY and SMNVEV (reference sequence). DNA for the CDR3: TGTGCCAGCAGTTCCTTGACTCTAGCCAAAAACATTCAGTACTTC. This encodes CASSSLTLAKNIQYF.

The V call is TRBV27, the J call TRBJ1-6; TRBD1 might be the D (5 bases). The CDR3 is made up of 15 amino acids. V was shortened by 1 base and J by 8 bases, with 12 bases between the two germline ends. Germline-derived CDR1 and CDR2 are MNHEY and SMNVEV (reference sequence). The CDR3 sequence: CASSLYRGRDSPLHF. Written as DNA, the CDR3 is TGTGCCAGCAGTTTATATAGGGGTCGGGATTCACCCCTCCACTTT.

CDR3 sequence reads: CAISESASGSPDTQYF. The DNA of the CDR3 is TGTGCCATCAGTGAGTCTGCTAGCGGCTCCCCAGATACGCAGTATTTT. V gene TRBV10-3 combines with J gene TRBJ2-3, with 7 bases that match TRBD2. Per germline, CDR1 ENHRY and CDR2 SYGVKD. CDR3 length: 16 residues. V was pared by 0 bases and J by 4 bases, with 7 bases of the junction left unmatched.